This T cell receptor beta chain comes out of a study of shared clonotypes between healthy human individuals. Only a few counts were recorded for this clone. Investigators divided CD4+ cells into CD45RA+ naive and CD45RA-negative memory subsets. Data came from immunoSEQ multiplex PCR; TCRdb stores just in-frame clones and leaves some out. The profile shows some 2.3 million clones, approximately 93% of them singletons. This CDR3 is 12 amino acids long. Trimming shortened V by 8 bases and J by 9 bases, and 14 bases separated the two germline ends. The germline V gene encodes CDR1 ENHRY and CDR2 SYGVKD. J is TRBJ1-5 and V is TRBV10-3; D is unresolved. What was sequenced was naive CD4+ T cells from PBMCs. Sample subset: CD45RA+ positively selected. The sequence derives from a man aged 18 to 35 in good health. Some clones in this sample may be carry-over from other donors' samples. As DNA, the CDR3 is TGTGCCATCTGGCCGGGCCAAGGGCCCCAGCATTTT. Residues: CAIWPGQGPQHF.